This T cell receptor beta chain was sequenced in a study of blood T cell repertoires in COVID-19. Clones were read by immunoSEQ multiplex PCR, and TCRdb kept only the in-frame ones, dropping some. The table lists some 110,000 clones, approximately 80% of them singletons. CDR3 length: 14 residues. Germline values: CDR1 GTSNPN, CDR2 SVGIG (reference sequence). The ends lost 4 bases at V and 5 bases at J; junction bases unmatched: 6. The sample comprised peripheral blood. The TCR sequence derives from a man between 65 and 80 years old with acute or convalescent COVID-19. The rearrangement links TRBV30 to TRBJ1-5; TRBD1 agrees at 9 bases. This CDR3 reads CAWTRTGEDQPQHF. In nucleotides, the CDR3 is TGTGCCTGGACCCGGACAGGGGAAGATCAGCCCCAGCATTTT.